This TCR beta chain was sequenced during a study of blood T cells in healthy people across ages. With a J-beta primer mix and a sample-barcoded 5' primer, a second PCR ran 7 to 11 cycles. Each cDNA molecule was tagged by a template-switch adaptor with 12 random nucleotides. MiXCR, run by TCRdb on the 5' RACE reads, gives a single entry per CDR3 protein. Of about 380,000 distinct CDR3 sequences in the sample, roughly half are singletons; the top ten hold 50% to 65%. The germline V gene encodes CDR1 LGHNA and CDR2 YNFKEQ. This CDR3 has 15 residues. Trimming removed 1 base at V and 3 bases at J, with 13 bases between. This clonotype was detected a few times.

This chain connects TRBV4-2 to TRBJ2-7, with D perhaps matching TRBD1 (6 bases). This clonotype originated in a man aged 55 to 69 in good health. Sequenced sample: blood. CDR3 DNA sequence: TGTGCCAGCAGCCAAGCGACAGGCGTGGGCTACGAGCAGTACTTC. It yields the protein CASSQATGVGYEQYF.